The rows below give T cell receptor beta chains drawn from one sample of a study of cytomegalovirus exposure and HLA in healthy donors. Profiling relied on immunoSEQ multiplex PCR, and the TCRdb table lists in-frame clones only, not all of them. The sample lists about 160,000 clones; around 80% were seen once. The sample consisted of PBMCs. These receptors came from a woman aged 45-59 years in good health and CMV-seropositive. The CDR3 runs from the conserved cysteine through the conserved F or W. D genes are given only for firm matches. A row's size may be missing; if present it is once, few, many or a size class.

d_gene	v_gene	j_gene	abundance	CDR3nt	CDR3aa
TRBD1	TRBV7-3	TRBJ1-1	.	TGTGCCAGCAGCTGGGACAGGAACACTGAAGCTTTCTTT	CASSWDRNTEAFF
.	TRBV7-2	TRBJ1-1	.	TGTGCCAGCAGCTCTAGGGGGGGGCAGGCTTTCTTT	CASSSRGGQAFF
.	TRBV18	TRBJ2-2	.	TGTGCCAGCTCACCACGAGTGGGTGGAGACACCGGGGAGCTGTTTTTT	CASSPRVGGDTGELFF
.	TRBV5-1	TRBJ2-1	.	TGCGCCAGCAGCTTGCCCAAACCGGGACTGAGCTCCTACAATGAGCAGTTCTTC	CASSLPKPGLSSYNEQFF
TRBD2	TRBV27	TRBJ2-7	.	TGTGCCAGCAGTTATACTAGCGGAATCTACGAGCAGTACTTC	CASSYTSGIYEQYF
TRBD2	TRBV28	TRBJ2-7	.	TGTGCCAGCAGTTTTTGGGGCGGGAGGGTATACGAGCAGTACTTC	CASSFWGGRVYEQYF
.	TRBV21-1	TRBJ1-2	once	TGTGCCAGCAGCAATAAGGAGGGCCCAAGCTATGGCTACACCTTC	CASSNKEGPSYGYTF
.	TRBV7-2	TRBJ2-3	.	TGTGCCAGCAGCATCGATCGGGGGGCCTTTTCGCAGTATTTT	CASSIDRGAFSQYF
.	TRBV5-1	TRBJ2-1	.	TGCGCCAGCAGCTTGGCCGCCGCGGGTTCCTACAATGAGCAGTTCTTC	CASSLAAAGSYNEQFF
TRBD1	TRBV28	TRBJ1-2	.	TGTGCCAGCAGTTTTCGACAGGGTCGGGGCTACACCTTC	CASSFRQGRGYTF
TRBD1	TRBV5-1	TRBJ1-6	.	TGCGCCAGCAGCTCCGACAGGGTTTATTCACCCCTCCACTTT	CASSSDRVYSPLHF
.	TRBV28	TRBJ1-1	once	TGTGCCAGCAGTCGACAGGTCATGAACACTGAAGCTTTCTTT	CASSRQVMNTEAFF
TRBD1	TRBV6-4	TRBJ1-2	.	TGTGCCAGCAGTGACGACAGGGGCCGGGATGGCTACACCTTC	CASSDDRGRDGYTF
TRBD1	TRBV7-9	TRBJ1-4	.	TGTGCCAGCAGATCACCGACGGGGACAGGGAATGAAAAACTGTTTTTT	CASRSPTGTGNEKLFF
.	TRBV5-1	TRBJ2-5	.	TGCGCCAGCAGCTTTCAGGTCCGGGAGACCCAGTACTTC	CASSFQVRETQYF
TRBD1	TRBV29-1	TRBJ2-3	.	TGCAGCGTTGGACACCAGGACAGGGTTGCGCAGTATTTT	CSVGHQDRVAQYF
.	TRBV10-3	TRBJ1-5	.	TGTGCCATCAGTGAGTCTACAGGGTTCAATCAGCCCCAGCATTTT	CAISESTGFNQPQHF
.	TRBV5-8	TRBJ2-5	.	TGTGCCAGCAGCTTCCTTAGTTTGCGGGAGACCCAGTACTTC	CASSFLSLRETQYF
TRBD1	TRBV5-4	TRBJ2-3	.	TGTGCCAGCAGCTCGGGGACAGGGGCAGATACGCAGTATTTT	CASSSGTGADTQYF
TRBD2	TRBV30	TRBJ2-2	.	TGTGCCTGGACTAGCGGGAGGTCAGGAACCGGGGAGCTGTTTTTT	CAWTSGRSGTGELFF
TRBD1	TRBV18	TRBJ2-3	.	TGTGCCAGCTCATCAGAGACAGGGGGAGATACGCAGTATTTT	CASSSETGGDTQYF
.	TRBV28	TRBJ1-5	.	TGTGCCAGCAGAGGTCGGGGTTATAGCAATCAGCCCCAGCATTTT	CASRGRGYSNQPQHF
TRBD1	TRBV27	TRBJ2-3	.	TGTGCCAGCAGTATCCAGGGGGCGGATACGCAGTATTTT	CASSIQGADTQYF
TRBD1	TRBV7-9	TRBJ1-5	.	TGTGCCTGGGGGACAGGGGCCGCCAATCAGCCCCAGCATTTT	CAWGTGAANQPQHF
.	TRBV7-9	TRBJ1-5	.	TGTGCCAGCAGCCCCCAGCCGGGTCAGCCCCAGCATTTT	CASSPQPGQPQHF
TRBD1	TRBV14	TRBJ2-7	.	TGTGCCAGCAGCCACCTAAAACCGGGACAGCTATTATACGAGCAGTACTTC	CASSHLKPGQLLYEQYF
TRBD2	TRBV11-2	TRBJ2-3	.	TGTGCCAGCAGAAGCGGGATTAGCACAGATACGCAGTATTTT	CASRSGISTDTQYF
TRBD2	TRBV14	TRBJ2-1	once	TGTGCCAGCAGCGCCGGACTAGCGGGCTACAATGAGCAGTTCTTC	CASSAGLAGYNEQFF
.	TRBV6-1	TRBJ2-7	.	TGTGCCAGCAGTGAACCATGGGGGACACGGAAATACGAGCAGTACTTC	CASSEPWGTRKYEQYF
TRBD2	TRBV7-2	TRBJ2-7	.	TGTGCCAGCAGCGAATCTAGCGGGAGTTACTACGAGCAGTACTTC	CASSESSGSYYEQYF
TRBD2	TRBV5-1	TRBJ2-3	.	TGCGCCAGCAGCTGGGGACTAGCGGGGAGCACAGATACGCAGTATTTT	CASSWGLAGSTDTQYF
.	TRBV27	TRBJ1-6	.	TGTGCCAGCAGACCTCGGGACACCTTCCCCCTCCACTTT	CASRPRDTFPLHF
.	TRBV5-1	TRBJ1-1	.	TGCGCCAGCAGCACACACAAGACGGACAGAACTATGAACACTGAAGCTTTCTTT	CASSTHKTDRTMNTEAFF
.	TRBV20-1	TRBJ2-1	.	TGCAGTGGAGTCTCCTACAATGAGCAGTTCTTC	CSGVSYNEQFF
.	TRBV18	TRBJ1-1	.	TGTGCCAGCTCACCCCCCTCAGAAAGCGAAGAAGCTTTCTTT	CASSPPSESEEAFF
TRBD1	TRBV7-9	TRBJ2-7	.	TGTTCCAGCAGCCTTGGACAGGGTTCGCCATCCTACGAGCAGTACTTC	CSSSLGQGSPSYEQYF
.	TRBV27	TRBJ1-1	.	TGTGCCAGCATCACGGTGCGTGAAGCTTTCTTT	CASITVREAFF
TRBD1	TRBV2	TRBJ1-3	.	TGTGCCAGCAGTAGGGACAGTTCTGGAAACACCATATATTTT	CASSRDSSGNTIYF
.	TRBV5-1	TRBJ2-7	few	TGTGCCAGCAGCTTGGTAGACGGGACCTACGAGCAGTACTTC	CASSLVDGTYEQYF
TRBD2	TRBV29-1	TRBJ2-1	.	TGCAGCGTCGCCGGGACTAGCGGGGGGAATGAGCAGTTCTTC	CSVAGTSGGNEQFF
TRBD1	TRBV27	TRBJ2-7	few	TGTGCCAGCAGTACTGGGACAGGGTTAAGATACGAGCAGTACTTC	CASSTGTGLRYEQYF
.	TRBV28	TRBJ1-3	.	TGTGCCAGCAGTTTGGAAAAAGGGAGGTCCATATATTTT	CASSLEKGRSIYF